The T cell receptor (beta chain) described here comes from a study of early T cells in non-severe SARS-CoV-2 infection. Unique molecular identifiers were attached to individual cDNA molecules. Each CDR3 protein gets one entry after TCRdb re-called the 5' RACE reads with MiXCR. In the table there are approximately 65,000 distinct CDR3 sequences, 12% of which are singletons. This clonotype was counted a few times. Sequencing was carried out using whole blood. The sequence derives from an adult who was a healthcare worker with PCR-confirmed SARS-CoV-2 infection or an uninfected control (not recorded which).

The CDR3 DNA reads TGTGCCAGCAGATCTGGACCGACGAACTATGGCTACACCTTC. Translated, it gives CASRSGPTNYGYTF. This rearrangement joins TRBV3-1 to TRBJ1-2; no definite D call. The CDR3 length is 14 residues. V gave up 6 bases and J gave up 2 bases, with 13 bases separating them. Per the germline V gene, CDR1 is LGHDT and CDR2 is YNNKEL (reference sequence).